This T cell receptor beta chain was found in a study of CD8 T cells in Susac syndrome. The length of the CDR3 is 16 residues. Trimming left V 0 bases short and J 0 bases short, with 9 bases between. The germline CDR1 and CDR2 sequences are SGDLS and YYNGEE. Study-wide results and caveats: As the study acknowledged, the number of individuals in its TCR sequencing and HLA analysis was relatively small.

As concerns this clonotype: What it binds is not known.

An amount of RNA that ranged from about 0.45 to 1 ug was reverse transcribed with random hexamers. TCRdb reprocessed the immunoSEQ multiplex PCR reads with MiXCR, giving one entry per CDR3 protein. The sample has roughly 180,000 distinct CDR3 sequences; over 85% are singletons. The TCR comes from a human donor with multiple sclerosis. This chain joins TRBV9 and TRBJ2-2; D might be TRBD1 or TRBD2, each matching 5 bases. The sequenced sample was CD4+ T cells from PBMCs. The chain's CDR3 is CASSVAGGANTGELFF. The DNA of the CDR3 is TGTGCCAGCAGCGTAGCTGGGGGAGCGAACACCGGGGAGCTGTTTTTT.